Following are 8 T cell receptor beta chains from one sample sequenced in a study of response to subunit inactivated influenza vaccine. TCRdb processed the RT-PCR reads anew with MiXCR; each CDR3 protein has one entry. The sample lists some 850,000 distinct CDR3 sequences; roughly 20% were seen once. This specimen was PBMCs from blood, taken around 5 days after vaccination. The receptors were gathered from a man in his fifties who received an inactivated influenza vaccine.

The gene calls are TRBV6-5 and TRBJ2-3; possibly TRBD2 for D (7 bases). CDR3 length: 18 residues. CDR1 and CDR2 from the germline V gene are MNHEY and SVGAGI. V was pared by 0 bases and J by 6 bases, with 22 bases between. CDR3 amino acids: CASSYSGLEGGPLDTQYF. In DNA form, the CDR3 reads TGTGCCAGCAGTTACTCCGGTTTAGAGGGGGGGCCGTTGGATACGCAGTATTTT.

This clonotype was detected a few times. The chain carries TRBV10-2 and TRBJ2-7; D may be TRBD1 (7 bases). Looked up from germline, CDR1 is WSHSY and CDR2 is SAAADI. The CDR3 is 13 residues long. V was clipped by 4 bases and J by 4 bases, with 11 bases between them. The CDR3 DNA reads TGCGCCAGCAGTGGCGGGACAGTATACGAGCAGTACTTC. Its protein is CASSGGTVYEQYF.

This chain joins TRBV12-3 or TRBV12-4 and TRBJ2-1; 9 positions agree with TRBD1. The CDR3 spans 15 residues. Germline trimming cut 7 bases from V and 7 bases from J; bases unmatched to any gene: 11. The CDR3 region has the DNA TGTGCCAGCACCCCCGGGACAGGGAGGAGGAATGAGCAGTTCTTC. Encoded protein: CASTPGTGRRNEQFF.

The CDR3: CASSEISDTQYF. The CDR3 DNA reads TGTGCCAGCAGTGAAATTTCGGATACGCAGTATTTT. The chain uses TRBV2 and TRBJ2-3; no definite D call. This CDR3 region has 12 residues. Germline CDR1 reads SNHLY; CDR2 reads FYNNEI. V was shortened by 2 bases and J by 6 bases, with 6 bases between the two germline ends.

This chain joins TRBV9 and TRBJ2-1; TRBD2 agrees at 11 bases. Losses at the gene ends were 0 bases for V and 3 bases for J; bases not matched to a gene: 5. Germline V gene lookup returns CDR1 SGDLS and CDR2 YYNGEE. The CDR3 sequence is 17 residues long. The CDR3 region is CASSVGTSGSGYNEQFF. The CDR3 coding sequence is TGTGCCAGCAGCGTAGGAACTAGCGGGAGTGGCTACAATGAGCAGTTCTTC.

In its sample, this clonotype was seen a few times. This rearrangement joins TRBV10-1 to TRBJ2-7; 8 bases map to TRBD2. The V segment lost 4 bases and the J segment 3 bases; nucleotides outside the gene matches: 8. The CDR3 totals 15 residues. Germline CDR1 and CDR2: WNHNN and SYGVQD (reference sequence). The DNA for the CDR3 is TGCGCCAGCAGTGTCAGGATAGCGGGGATCTACGAGCAGTACTTC. Translated, it gives CASSVRIAGIYEQYF.

V is TRBV9 and J is TRBJ2-5; 8 bases line up with TRBD2. The CDR3 extends over 18 amino acids. V shed 0 bases, J shed 1 base, and the junction held 11 bases outside the gene matches. Germline values: CDR1 SGDLS, CDR2 YYNGEE. Written as DNA, the CDR3 is TGTGCCAGCAGCGTAGGCGGGCGAGGAGCGGGGGCCCAAGAGACCCAGTACTTC. Protein sequence: CASSVGGRGAGAQETQYF. Using reference TRBV9 and TRBJ2-5 for the parts outside the CDR3, the full variable domain is DSGVTQTPKHLITATGQRVTLRCSPRSGDLSVYWYQQSLDQGLQFLIQYYNGEERAKGNILERFSAQQFPDLHSELNLSSLELGDSALYFCASSVGGRGAGAQETQYFGPGTRLLVL.

This clonotype occurred a few times. J is TRBJ2-3 and V is TRBV10-3, with D perhaps matching TRBD2 (5 bases). Germline CDR1 reads ENHRY; CDR2 reads SYGVKD. Trimming pared 10 bases from V and 0 bases from J, leaving 17 bases between. This CDR3 is built from 15 residues. CDR3 loop: CATADGESSTDTQYF. In DNA, the CDR3 is TGTGCCACAGCGGACGGCGAGAGTAGCACAGATACGCAGTATTTT.